These T cell receptor beta chains were read from a single sample in a study of blood T cells in healthy people across ages. One entry per CDR3 protein, called by TCRdb with MiXCR from the 5' RACE reads. The table shows roughly 1,300,000 distinct CDR3 sequences, with 59% occurring only once. The sample taken for sequencing was blood. The receptor source for this set is a young man in good health. CDR3s include the opening cysteine and the closing phenylalanine or tryptophan. D genes are given only for firm matches. Rows give clone size only sometimes, using once, few, many, or a class for an expanded clone.

NA	NA	TRBJ2-4	TRBV5-4	TGTGCCAGCAGCGTAGAGACAGGCGACAAAAACATTCAGTACTTC	CASSVETGDKNIQYF
NA	NA	TRBJ1-1	TRBV11-2	TGTGCCAGCAGCTTAAGGGGGGGCCTAGACCTAAGCATGAACACTGAAGCTTTCTTT	CASSLRGGLDLSMNTEAFF
NA	few	TRBJ2-7	TRBV12-3/TRBV12-4	TGTGCCAGCAGTCCGACAGTAGACGAGCAGTACTTC	CASSPTVDEQYF
NA	NA	TRBJ2-7	TRBV29-1	TGCAGCGTTAGGGCCCCCACGAGCTACGAGCAGTACTTC	CSVRAPTSYEQYF
TRBD2	NA	TRBJ2-1	TRBV15	TGTGCCACCAGCAGAGATTTAATGGTAGCGGGAAGCCACGAGCAGTTCTTC	CATSRDLMVAGSHEQFF
TRBD2	few	TRBJ2-5	TRBV29-1	TGCAGCGCTGGGGGGGTTCTTACCCAAGAGACCCAGTACTTC	CSAGGVLTQETQYF
NA	NA	TRBJ1-1	TRBV7-2	TGTGCCAGCAGCCAGCAACCCTGGGAGATGAACACTGAAGCTTTCTTT	CASSQQPWEMNTEAFF
NA	few	TRBJ2-1	TRBV6-5	TGTGCCAGCAGTGCCGGGACGCTTGAGCAGTTCTTC	CASSAGTLEQFF
NA	NA	TRBJ2-7	TRBV4-2	TGTGCCAGCAGCCAAGATTCCCCTGTCTCCTACGAGCAGTACTTC	CASSQDSPVSYEQYF
NA	NA	TRBJ2-7	TRBV29-1	TGCAGCGTTGAAGAAGGTCTGACAGAGCCCCCCTACGAGCAGTACTTC	CSVEEGLTEPPYEQYF
TRBD2	NA	TRBJ2-1	TRBV25-1	TGTGCCAGCAGTGCACTAGCGGGGGAAGACAATGAGCAGTTCTTC	CASSALAGEDNEQFF
TRBD2	few	TRBJ2-1	TRBV25-1	TGTGCCAGCAGTGACGGGACTAGCGGGGCTAGCTCCTACAATGAGCAGTTCTTC	CASSDGTSGASSYNEQFF
TRBD2	NA	TRBJ2-7	TRBV20-1	TGCAGTGCTAGAAGGGAGTCCCCCCGGATTAGCGGGAGTCTTGTTGCTGAGCAGTACTTC	CSARRESPRISGSLVAEQYF
NA	NA	TRBJ2-2	TRBV12-3/TRBV12-4	TGTGCCAGCAGTTTACGACATCTGAACACCGGGGAGCTGTTTTTT	CASSLRHLNTGELFF
TRBD2	NA	TRBJ2-4	TRBV25-1	TGTGCCAGCGCAAAGTCCAGCGGGAGGGTAATAGAGCAGTACTTC	CASAKSSGRVIEQYF
NA	few	TRBJ2-4	TRBV10-1	TGCGCCAGCAGCTTCGGACGGCGGGACATTCAGTACTTC	CASSFGRRDIQYF
NA	NA	TRBJ2-3	TRBV4-2	TGTGCCAGCAGCCAGAGAGGCGGCCCTAGCACAGATACGCAGTATTTT	CASSQRGGPSTDTQYF
TRBD2	NA	TRBJ2-2	TRBV3-1	TGTGCCAGCAGCCTTGGACTAGCGACGAACACCGGGGAGCTGTTTTTT	CASSLGLATNTGELFF
NA	NA	TRBJ2-1	TRBV4-2	TGTGCCAGCAGCCAAGATCCGGCAGGGACCTACAATGAGCAGTTCTTC	CASSQDPAGTYNEQFF
TRBD1	NA	TRBJ2-5	TRBV15	TGTGCCACCAGCAGAAGGACAGGACAGGGGCAAGAGACCCAGTACTTC	CATSRRTGQGQETQYF
NA	few	TRBJ2-1	TRBV4-3	TGCGCCAGCAGCCAAGATCTGGCGAGCTCCTACAATGAGCAGTTCTTC	CASSQDLASSYNEQFF
NA	NA	TRBJ1-1	TRBV20-1	TGCAGTGCTAGGAGGGGATATGAAGCTTTCTTT	CSARRGYEAFF
NA	few	TRBJ2-7	TRBV11-2	TGTGCCAGCAGCCTCAGACAGGGACTCGAGCAGTACTTC	CASSLRQGLEQYF
TRBD1	NA	TRBJ1-2	TRBV10-3	TGTGCCATCAGCCGACAGGGAATTAACTATGGCTACACCTTC	CAISRQGINYGYTF
TRBD1	once	TRBJ2-4	TRBV5-1	TGCACCAGCAGCCCGGGACAGGGAAACATTCAGTACTTC	CTSSPGQGNIQYF
NA	once	TRBJ1-1	TRBV29-1	TGCAGCGTTGGACCCGGTACTGAAGCTTTCTTT	CSVGPGTEAFF
NA	NA	TRBJ2-7	TRBV7-9	TGTGCCAGCAGCCCCCCGGATGGAGCCCCCTACGAGCAGTACTTC	CASSPPDGAPYEQYF
NA	few	TRBJ2-7	TRBV4-1	TGCGCCAGCAGCCAAGTTCAGGAACTCACGGACGAGCAGTACTTC	CASSQVQELTDEQYF
TRBD2	NA	TRBJ2-2	TRBV29-1	TGCAGCGTTGTTCTTACTAGCGGGGGGCGGACCGGGGAGCTGTTTTTT	CSVVLTSGGRTGELFF
NA	NA	TRBJ2-3	TRBV5-6	TGTGCCAGCGGCCAACAGGTGACAGATACGCAGTATTTT	CASGQQVTDTQYF
TRBD1	NA	TRBJ1-2	TRBV25-1	TGTGCCAGCACCATGTCTGGCAGGGGGAATGGCTACACCTTC	CASTMSGRGNGYTF
NA	few	TRBJ1-5	TRBV29-1	TGCAGCGTTGTCACAGGGCACAATCAGCCCCAGCATTTT	CSVVTGHNQPQHF
TRBD2	NA	TRBJ2-5	TRBV4-2	TGTGCCAGCAGCCAAGTGGTCCTAGCGGGAGGGGAGGAGACCCAGTACTTC	CASSQVVLAGGEETQYF
TRBD2	once	TRBJ2-3	TRBV7-9	TGTGCCAGCAGGTCTACTAGCGGGAGGGCACAAGGCACGCAGTATTTT	CASRSTSGRAQGTQYF
NA	few	TRBJ1-1	TRBV7-2	TGTGCCAGCAGCCTAAACCGGGGGGGTGAAGCTTTCTTT	CASSLNRGGEAFF
NA	few	TRBJ2-5	TRBV20-1	TGCAGTGCTAGTGACGCAAGGGAGACCCAGTACTTC	CSASDARETQYF
TRBD1	NA	TRBJ1-1	TRBV11-2	TGTGCCAGCAGCGGCGACAGGGTAGTCACTGAAGCTTTCTTT	CASSGDRVVTEAFF
NA	few	TRBJ2-7	TRBV3-1	TGTGCCAGCACCCAACCCGGCTACGAGCAGTACTTC	CASTQPGYEQYF
NA	NA	TRBJ2-1	TRBV14	TGTGCCAGCAGCCCTCAAGGCGGGTCATTATGGCAGTTCTTC	CASSPQGGSLWQFF
NA	NA	TRBJ2-3	TRBV25-1	TGTGCCAGCAGTGAATTCGTGAGCGGTACGCAGTATTTT	CASSEFVSGTQYF
NA	few	TRBJ2-1	TRBV11-2	TGTGCCAGCAGCTTGCGATTTGAGCAGTTCTTC	CASSLRFEQFF
NA	NA	TRBJ2-1	TRBV5-4	TGTGCCAGCAGCCCCCTGGAAGGCTACAATGAGCAGTTCTTC	CASSPLEGYNEQFF